This entry lists 14 T cell receptor beta chains sequenced from one sample in a study of blood T cell repertoires in COVID-19 (dated by TCRdb to the early 2020s). Library method: the immunoSEQ multiplex PCR assay. TCRdb limited this immuneACCESS table to in-frame rearrangements with V and J called. A share of clones is missing; checked studies link under half to unresolved V genes, and the rest is unexplained. Present in this sample are roughly 340,000 clones, about 90% of which were seen just once. About 2.9% of the sample lies in the top ten. Source material: peripheral blood. The receptors here all came from a woman under 40 with COVID-19, enrolled during active disease.

The chain is built from TRBV7-9 and TRBJ2-7; 12 bases are a match to TRBD2. Germline V gene data show CDR1 as SEHNR and CDR2 as FQNEAQ (reference sequence). The CDR3 totals 14 residues. With V trimmed by 5 bases and J by 6 bases, 5 bases remained unmatched. CDR3 coding DNA: TGTGCCAGCAGCCCTAGCGGGGGGGCGGGCGAGCAGTACTTC. Translating gives CASSPSGGAGEQYF. Together with reference TRBV7-9 and TRBJ2-7, the CDR3 gives the full variable domain: DTGVSQNPRHKITKRGQNVTFRCDPISEHNRLYWYRQTLGQGPEFLTYFQNEAQLEKSRLLSDRFSAERPKGSFSTLEIQRTEQGDSAMYLCASSPSGGAGEQYFGPGTRLTVT.

On this clone: This CDR3 is also generated by other DNA sequences in the sample. This chain connects TRBV11-3 to TRBJ1-1, with 8 bases identical to TRBD1. CDR1 is SGHNT and CDR2 is YENEEA in the germline V gene. The length of the CDR3 is 15 residues. Trimming removed 2 bases from V and 0 bases from J; junction bases left unmatched: 2. The CDR3 protein is CASSLRQGLNTEAFF. DNA of the CDR3: TGTGCCAGCAGCTTAAGACAGGGGTTGAACACTGAAGCTTTCTTT.

This clone was seen just once. This sequence joins TRBV24-1 and TRBJ2-2, with D hard to call. This CDR3 is built from 16 residues. V dropped 4 bases and J dropped 6 bases, with 17 bases sitting between them. Germline V gives CDR1 KGHDR, CDR2 SFDVKD. The CDR3 loop is CATSEFKSGGPGELFF. The CDR3 DNA follows: TGTGCCACCAGTGAGTTTAAGAGTGGTGGTCCCGGGGAGCTGTTTTTT.

CDR3 residues: CASSLGGGTGAYEQYF. CDR3 DNA: TGTGCCAGCAGCTTAGGAGGCGGGACAGGGGCCTACGAGCAGTACTTC. This chain links TRBV11-3 with TRBJ2-7; 10 bases align to TRBD1. Trimming took 1 base from V and 2 from J; bases not matched to a gene: 5. The CDR3 extends over 16 amino acids. CDR1 is SGHNT and CDR2 is YENEEA in the germline V gene.

The rearrangement uses TRBV11-3 and TRBJ2-3; TRBD2 might be the D (6 bases). Per germline, CDR1 SGHNT and CDR2 YENEEA. Trimming removed 0 bases from V and 6 bases from J, with 13 bases in between. The CDR3 totals 15 residues. The CDR3 reads CASSLEGRTHDTQYF. The CDR3 nucleotides are TGTGCCAGCAGCTTAGAAGGGAGGACACACGATACGCAGTATTTT.

The chain uses TRBV24-1 and TRBJ1-3; TRBD1 aligns across 9 bases. Looked up from germline, CDR1 is KGHDR and CDR2 is SFDVKD. Losses at the gene ends were 4 bases for V and 1 base for J; bases not matched to a gene: 7. The CDR3 sequence is 17 residues long. The CDR3, as DNA: TGTGCCACCAGTGACCCTGGACAGGGGTCGTCTGGAAACACCATATATTTT. It is translated as CATSDPGQGSSGNTIYF.

The rearrangement uses TRBV5-1 and TRBJ2-5, with 9 bases that match TRBD1. Trimming at V came to 3 bases and at J to 4 bases, leaving 7 bases not matched to a gene. The germline gives CDR1 SGHRS, CDR2 YFSETQ. CDR3 length: 15 residues. CDR3 sequence reads: CASSSGTGQAETQYF. The CDR3 DNA is TGCGCCAGCAGCTCAGGGACAGGGCAAGCAGAGACCCAGTACTTC.

The rearrangement joins TRBV6-5 to TRBJ2-5, with 10 bases aligning to TRBD1. Looked up from germline, CDR1 is MNHEY and CDR2 is SVGAGI. The length of the CDR3 is 15 residues. After removal of 6 bases from V and 5 bases from J, the junction contained 9 bases not matched to a gene. The CDR3 coding sequence is TGTGCCAGCAGCCCAGGACAGGGGGTAGGGGAGACCCAGTACTTC. It is translated as CASSPGQGVGETQYF.

J is TRBJ2-7 and V is TRBV11-3; TRBD2 is a possible D gene (5 bases). Germline CDR1 and CDR2: SGHNT and YENEEA. The CDR3 runs 13 residues. The V end lost 6 bases, the J end lost 4 bases, and 13 bases lay between the germline ends. DNA for the CDR3: TGTGCCAGCAGTACTAACGCGGGTTACGAGCAGTACGTC. Translating it yields CASSTNAGYEQYV.

V and J are TRBV28 and TRBJ1-2; D is ambiguous. From germline, CDR1 is MDHEN and CDR2 SYDVKM. Between the trimmed V and J ends, which lost 3 bases and 7 bases, there was a span of 18 bases. There are 15 residues in the CDR3. This chain's CDR3 is CASSLVELVTGGYTF. Written as DNA, the CDR3 is TGTGCCAGCAGTTTGGTCGAGCTGGTGACGGGTGGCTACACCTTC.

This clone was detected once. The V gene is TRBV7-2, the J gene TRBJ1-2; no firm D call. The germline V and J ends were trimmed by 1 base and 5 bases, with 14 bases remaining between them. This CDR3 comprises 15 residues. The germline V gene encodes CDR1 SGHTA and CDR2 FQGNSA. The CDR3 DNA reads TGTGCCAGCAGCTTAGGACCCCCGGTGGAGTATGGCTACACCTTC. Translation gives CASSLGPPVEYGYTF.

This clone was recorded once. This chain links TRBV4-3 with TRBJ2-6, with TRBD2 identical over 8 bases. Germline CDR1 reads LGHNA; CDR2 reads YSLEER. Trimming at V came to 0 bases and at J to 2 bases, leaving 6 bases not matched to a gene. CDR3 length: 18 amino acids. The CDR3 DNA reads TGCGCCAGCAGCCAAGAGCGATCCGGGGGGGCTGGGGCCAACGTCCTGACTTTC. Protein product: CASSQERSGGAGANVLTF.

This rearrangement joins TRBV29-1 to TRBJ1-2; D is perhaps TRBD1 (5 bases). Germline V lookup: CDR1 SQVTM, CDR2 ANQGSEA. V lost 3 bases, J lost 4 bases, and 9 bases lay in between. CDR3 length equals 12 residues. The CDR3 is CSVDRGVYGYTF. The CDR3 DNA sequence: TGCAGCGTTGATCGGGGGGTCTATGGCTACACCTTC.

The rearrangement joins TRBV6-5 to TRBJ1-1; TRBD1 matches 7 bases. The CDR3 consists of 13 residues. CDR1 and CDR2 from the germline V gene are MNHEY and SVGAGI. V trimming: 10 bases; J trimming: 5 bases; junction bases outside the gene matches: 10. The chain's CDR3 is CATTMTGRTEAFF. The CDR3 bases are TGTGCCACCACCATGACAGGGCGAACTGAAGCTTTCTTT.